This entry lists 32 T cell receptor beta chains sequenced from one sample in a study of blood T cell repertoires in COVID-19. Only in-frame clones appear in the TCRdb table, and some are missing; sequencing was by immunoSEQ multiplex PCR. The table lists 150,000 to 200,000 clones, approximately 83% of them singletons. Sequenced: PBMCs or T cells enriched from blood (not recorded which). These TCRs come from a man aged 70 or older who had been exposed to COVID-19.

This clone has just one count. The chain uses TRBV5-1 and TRBJ2-2, with TRBD1 matching over 7 bases. The V and J ends lost 2 bases and 5 bases, in that order; junction bases with no gene match: 6. The CDR3 is 15 residues long. The germline V gene has CDR1 SGHRS and CDR2 YFSETQ. DNA for the CDR3: TGCGCCAGCAGCTTACGGACAGGAGAGACCGGGGAGCTGTTTTTT. Protein sequence: CASSLRTGETGELFF. Combining the CDR3 with reference TRBV5-1 and TRBJ2-2 gives the whole variable domain KAGVTQTPRYLIKTRGQQVTLSCSPISGHRSVSWYQQTPGQGLQFLFEYFSETQRNKGNFPGRFSGRQFSNSRSEMNVSTLELGDSALYLCASSLRTGETGELFFGEGSRLTVL.

The rearrangement uses TRBV18 and TRBJ1-2; 9 nucleotides match TRBD1. Germline CDR1 is KGHSH and CDR2 is LQKENI. V lost 4 bases to trimming and J lost 4 bases; unmatched junction nucleotides: 13. The CDR3 is 17 amino acids. The CDR3 coding sequence is TGTGCCAGCTCACGGATCGACAGGGGGGGAGTTGGCTATGGCTACACCTTC. It yields the protein CASSRIDRGGVGYGYTF. The variable domain in full, completed from reference TRBV18 and TRBJ1-2, reads NAGVMQNPRHLVRRRGQEARLRCSPMKGHSHVYWYRQLPEEGLKFMVYLQKENIIDESGMPKERFSAEFPKEGPSILRIQQVVRGDSAAYFCASSRIDRGGVGYGYTFGSGTRLTVV.

This clone came up once. The chain joins TRBV7-7 to TRBJ2-7, with 15 bases lining up with TRBD2. This CDR3 comprises 17 residues. The germline gives CDR1 SSHAT, CDR2 FNYEAQ (reference sequence). V gave up 4 bases and J gave up 4 bases; unmatched junction bases: 8. The DNA for the CDR3 is TGTGCCAGCAGCTCGGGACTAGCGGGAGGCCAAGGGTACGAGCAGTACTTC. It is translated as CASSSGLAGGQGYEQYF. Together with reference TRBV7-7 and TRBJ2-7, the CDR3 gives the full variable domain: GAGVSQSPRYKVTKRGQDVTLRCDPISSHATLYWYQQALGQGPEFLTYFNYEAQPDKSGLPSDRFSAERPEGSISTLTIQRTEQRDSAMYRCASSSGLAGGQGYEQYFGPGTRLTVT.

For the CDR3, the DNA is TGCGCCAGCAGCTTGGACGGGTTCTCCTACAATGAGCAGTTCTTC. Translation: CASSLDGFSYNEQFF. The chain carries TRBV5-1 and TRBJ2-1; D not resolved. The V and J ends lost 0 bases and 0 bases respectively, with 7 bases between them. CDR3 length equals 15 residues. Germline V gives CDR1 SGHRS, CDR2 YFSETQ.

V gene TRBV27 combines with J gene TRBJ2-3; TRBD2 matches 9 bases. V was pared by 4 bases and J by 4 bases, with 9 bases of the junction left unmatched. Looked up from germline, CDR1 is MNHEY and CDR2 is SMNVEV (reference sequence). This CDR3 has 16 amino acids. The CDR3 DNA reads TGTGCCAGCAGTTCGCTATCTAGCGGGATTGCAGATACGCAGTATTTT. Translation gives CASSSLSSGIADTQYF.

This clone has at least ten counts. The gene calls are TRBV2 and TRBJ2-6; D is unclear. This CDR3 contains 15 residues. V lost 5 bases to trimming and J lost 4 bases, with 12 bases between them. Per germline, CDR1 SNHLY and CDR2 FYNNEI. CDR3 region: CASSLRGTGANVLTF. CDR3 DNA sequence: TGTGCCAGCAGTTTAAGAGGAACCGGGGCCAACGTCCTGACTTTC.

Concerning this clone: The junction departs from germline at one end; a sequencing error may be responsible. This chain uses TRBV5-6 with TRBJ1-1, with D perhaps matching TRBD1 (5 bases). CDR3 length: 16 amino acids. Germline CDR1 reads SGHDT; CDR2 reads YYEEEE. The CDR3 bases are TGTGCCAGCAGGTTGGGACCCCCTGGAGCGAACACTGAAGCTTTCTTT. Its protein is CASRLGPPGANTEAFF.

This chain uses TRBV7-6 with TRBJ1-1; tentatively, D is TRBD1 (5 bases). Germline V gene lookup returns CDR1 SGHVS and CDR2 FNYEAQ. V was shortened by 1 base and J by 5 bases, with 17 bases between the two germline ends. The CDR3 sequence is 16 residues long. This CDR3 is CASSLGGAGIGTEAFF. The CDR3 DNA is TGTGCCAGCAGCTTAGGAGGGGCGGGAATAGGTACTGAAGCTTTCTTT.

This clone was observed a handful of times. The rearrangement links TRBV15 to TRBJ2-7; 10 nucleotides agree with TRBD1. The germline V gene has CDR1 LNHNV and CDR2 YYDKDF (reference sequence). This CDR3 is built from 15 residues. The V segment lost 3 bases and the J segment 3 bases; nucleotides outside the gene matches: 5. The CDR3 loop is CATSSGDRGIYEQYF. CDR3 nucleotide sequence: TGTGCCACCAGCAGTGGGGACAGGGGAATCTACGAGCAGTACTTC.

The V gene is TRBV27, the J gene TRBJ2-1; possibly TRBD2 for D (7 bases). Trimming removed 8 bases at V and 8 bases at J, with 25 bases between. The CDR3 runs to 16 residues. The germline V gene encodes CDR1 MNHEY and CDR2 SMNVEV (reference sequence). CDR3 residues: CASGGGRGRGVDEQFF. The CDR3 DNA is TGTGCCAGCGGGGGGGGCCGGGGGCGCGGCGTGGATGAGCAGTTCTTC.

V is TRBV29-1 and J is TRBJ2-6; unclear D gene. There are 13 residues in the CDR3. V dropped 6 bases and J dropped 1 base, with 7 bases sitting between them. Per the germline V gene, CDR1 is SQVTM and CDR2 is ANQGSEA. The CDR3 here is CSVAISGANVLTF. CDR3 bases: TGCAGCGTAGCCATATCTGGGGCCAACGTCCTGACTTTC.

This chain connects TRBV19 to TRBJ2-5, with D unresolved. Deletions cut 5 bases from V and 2 bases from J, with 18 bases between. Germline-derived CDR1 and CDR2 are LNHDA and SQIVND (reference sequence). The CDR3 sequence is 16 residues long. CDR3 region: CASSLNSGAGQETQYF. The CDR3 DNA reads as TGTGCCAGTAGTTTAAATTCCGGAGCCGGTCAAGAGACCCAGTACTTC.

The V call is TRBV5-4, the J call TRBJ2-6; a possible D gene is TRBD2 (5 bases). This CDR3 region has 14 residues. CDR1 is SGHNT, CDR2 YYREEE, per germline (reference sequence). Trimming stripped 4 bases from V and 3 bases from J, with 8 bases between. CDR3 sequence (DNA): TGTGCCAGCAGCCCCAGCGGTGGGGCCAACGTCCTGACTTTC. It is translated as CASSPSGGANVLTF. The full variable domain, its missing parts supplied by reference TRBV5-4 and TRBJ2-6, is ETGVTQSPTHLIKTRGQQVTLRCSSQSGHNTVSWYQQALGQGPQFIFQYYREEENGRGNFPPRFSGLQFPNYSSELNVNALELDDSALYLCASSPSGGANVLTFGAGSRLTVL.

The chain carries TRBV28 and TRBJ2-2; TRBD2 matches at 11 bases. The junction had 8 bases not matched to a gene; V was cut back by 5 bases and J by 6 bases. The CDR3 is 16 amino acids. CDR1 is MDHEN, CDR2 SYDVKM, per germline. This chain's CDR3 is CASSLILAGGAGELFF. The DNA of the CDR3 is TGTGCCAGCAGTCTAATTCTAGCGGGAGGTGCCGGGGAGCTGTTTTTT.

This chain connects TRBV5-1 to TRBJ1-1; no clear D. Germline assignment: CDR1 SGHRS and CDR2 YFSETQ. Trimming removed 5 bases from V and 5 bases from J, with 16 bases in between. The CDR3 is made up of 14 amino acids. CDR3 bases: TGCGCCAGCAGTCGGTCGGGGAGAATGACTGAAGCTTTCTTT. Translation: CASSRSGRMTEAFF.

The genes are TRBV6-2 or TRBV6-3 and TRBJ2-3, with D unresolved. The CDR3 runs to 12 residues. With 5 bases removed from V and 4 bases from J, the gap between germline ends came to 7 bases. Germline values: CDR1 MNHEY, CDR2 SVGEGT. The CDR3 region is CASSPGADTQYF. The CDR3 DNA reads as TGTGCCAGCAGTCCGGGTGCAGATACGCAGTATTTT.

The chain is built from TRBV4-1 and TRBJ1-2; D possibly corresponds to TRBD1 (5 bases). The germline gives CDR1 MGHRA, CDR2 YSYEKL. There are 17 residues in the CDR3. V lost 1 base and J lost 5, with 20 bases in between. CDR3 bases: TGCGCCAGCAGCCAAGTCTCTTTGCGGGGGTCTGGGTATGGCTACACCTTC. Translated: CASSQVSLRGSGYGYTF.

V is TRBV28 and J is TRBJ2-6; a weak D match, TRBD2 (6 bases). The CDR3 loop spans 19 amino acids. V was clipped by 4 bases and J by 0 bases, with 19 bases between them. The germline CDR1 and CDR2 sequences are MDHEN and SYDVKM. The CDR3 bases are TGTGCCAGCAGTTCGCCCCGGGAGAGTTTAAGCTCTGGGGCCAACGTCCTGACTTTC. This sequence encodes CASSSPRESLSSGANVLTF.

The rearrangement links TRBV5-5 to TRBJ1-2, with a weak D call TRBD1 (5 bases). V lost 1 base and J 4 bases, leaving 20 bases between the germline ends. The CDR3 loop spans 17 amino acids. Germline CDR1 and CDR2: SGHKS and YYEKEE (reference sequence). The CDR3 protein is CASSLLDNLSWVYGYTF. The CDR3 nucleotides are TGTGCCAGCAGCTTGTTGGACAATTTATCGTGGGTCTATGGCTACACCTTC.

The chain is built from TRBV29-1 and TRBJ2-3; 10 bases are a match to TRBD1. CDR1 SQVTM and CDR2 ANQGSEA come from the germline V gene. The CDR3 is made up of 14 amino acids. V trimming: 8 bases; J trimming: 6 bases; junction bases outside the gene matches: 11. CDR3 sequence (DNA): TGCAGCATCAATAATGACAGGGGGCTTGATACGCAGTATTTT. Its translation: CSINNDRGLDTQYF.

The chain recombines TRBV14 with TRBJ2-7, with unresolved D. The CDR3 loop spans 12 amino acids. Germline CDR1 SGHDN, CDR2 FVKESK. The V end was cut by 5 bases, the J end by 6 bases, with 11 bases between. CDR3 DNA sequence: TGTGCCAGCAGCTATCGGTCCCTCGAGCAGTACTTC. It is translated as CASSYRSLEQYF.

The V and J genes are TRBV3-1 (or the pseudogene TRBV3-2) and TRBJ1-5, with TRBD1 matching over 8 bases. CDR3 length: 15 residues. Germline values: CDR1 LGHDT, CDR2 YNNKEL (reference sequence). Trimming removed 4 bases from V and 7 bases from J; junction bases left unmatched: 9. The CDR3 DNA reads as TGTGCCAGCAGCCGCGGCACAGGGGGGGGGCAGCCCCAGCATTTT. It codes for CASSRGTGGGQPQHF.

CDR3 loop: CASSFGVPGGYTF. DNA of the CDR3: TGTGCCAGCAGTTTTGGGGTACCGGGGGGCTACACCTTC. V usage is TRBV28 and J usage is TRBJ1-2; D is ambiguous. The germline gives CDR1 MDHEN, CDR2 SYDVKM. The V and J ends lost 3 bases and 8 bases respectively, with 13 bases between them. CDR3 size: 13 residues.

This chain links TRBV15 with TRBJ1-3; D gene unclear. Germline V lookup: CDR1 LNHNV, CDR2 YYDKDF (reference sequence). V lost 5 bases to trimming and J lost 0 bases, with 20 bases between them. The CDR3 has 18 amino acids. CDR3 protein: CATSPKIPKDNSGNTIYF. The CDR3 DNA follows: TGTGCCACCAGCCCCAAAATACCCAAAGACAACTCTGGAAACACCATATATTTT.

The CDR3 bases are TGTGCCAGTAGTACCCGGAGGGGCACAGATACGCAGTATTTT. Its protein is CASSTRRGTDTQYF. The gene calls are TRBV19 and TRBJ2-3, with D maybe TRBD2 (6 bases). Germline CDR1 and CDR2: LNHDA and SQIVND (reference sequence). Trimming took off 4 bases at V and 1 base at J, with 9 bases between the two ends. The CDR3 sequence is 14 residues long.

The rearrangement links TRBV18 to TRBJ1-3; a possible D gene is TRBD1 (5 bases). The V gene's germline CDR1 is KGHSH and CDR2 LQKENI. V lost 3 bases and J lost 2, with 14 bases in between. The CDR3 sequence is 16 residues long. In nucleotides, the CDR3 is TGTGCCAGCTCACCTACGACAGTCCGGACTGGAAACACCATATATTTT. The encoded protein is CASSPTTVRTGNTIYF.

The J gene is TRBJ2-3, the V gene TRBV19; weak D call: TRBD2 (6 bases). The length of the CDR3 is 15 residues. Germline lookup yields CDR1 LNHDA and CDR2 SQIVND (reference sequence). V lost 3 bases and J 2 bases, leaving 12 bases between the germline ends. The chain's CDR3 is CASSITSGYTDTQYF. As DNA, the CDR3 is TGTGCCAGTAGTATTACCAGCGGGTACACAGATACGCAGTATTTT.

The CDR3 here is CASSRVANYGYTF. Here the CDR3 DNA reads TGTGCCAGCAGTCGGGTAGCTAACTATGGCTACACCTTC. The chain is built from TRBV6-2 or TRBV6-3 and TRBJ1-2, with D uncertain. The germline gives CDR1 MNHEY, CDR2 SVGEGT. The CDR3 sequence is 13 residues long. Trimming pared 5 bases from V and 0 bases from J, leaving 7 bases between.

The chain uses TRBV5-4 and TRBJ2-7, with a tentative D call TRBD1 (6 bases). Germline CDR1 and CDR2: SGHNT and YYREEE (reference sequence). The CDR3 loop spans 13 amino acids. The V gene lost 4 bases and the J gene lost 3 bases, with 11 bases spanning the gap. The CDR3 DNA follows: TGTGCCAGCAGCATAGGGGACAACTACGAGCAGTACTTC. Translation gives CASSIGDNYEQYF. Full variable domain (rest looked up from reference TRBV5-4 and TRBJ2-7): ETGVTQSPTHLIKTRGQQVTLRCSSQSGHNTVSWYQQALGQGPQFIFQYYREEENGRGNFPPRFSGLQFPNYSSELNVNALELDDSALYLCASSIGDNYEQYFGPGTRLTVT.

The chain uses TRBV7-9 and TRBJ1-1; a possible D gene is TRBD1 (6 bases). V was pared by 4 bases and J by 1 base, with 13 bases between. The CDR3 extends over 15 amino acids. Germline assignment: CDR1 SEHNR and CDR2 FQNEAQ (reference sequence). The DNA for the CDR3 is TGTGCCAGCAGCTCTGCCGGGACACCGAACACTGAAGCTTTCTTT. It codes for CASSSAGTPNTEAFF.

V usage is TRBV28 and J usage is TRBJ2-3, with TRBD2 as a possible D gene (6 bases). Trimming pared 6 bases from V and 1 base from J, leaving 17 bases between. Per germline, CDR1 MDHEN and CDR2 SYDVKM. The CDR3 extends over 16 amino acids. The CDR3 DNA is TGTGCCAGCAGACCACCCCTTCCGGGAGGCACAGATACGCAGTATTTT. It yields the protein CASRPPLPGGTDTQYF.

CDR3 residues: CASSPTSRTGELFF. DNA of the CDR3: TGTGCCAGTAGTCCGACTAGCCGAACCGGGGAGCTGTTTTTT. This chain uses TRBV19 with TRBJ2-2; 7 nucleotides line up with TRBD2. The CDR3 is 14 amino acids. J was trimmed by 5 bases and V by 5 bases; bases with no gene match: 5. The germline V gene has CDR1 LNHDA and CDR2 SQIVND (reference sequence).